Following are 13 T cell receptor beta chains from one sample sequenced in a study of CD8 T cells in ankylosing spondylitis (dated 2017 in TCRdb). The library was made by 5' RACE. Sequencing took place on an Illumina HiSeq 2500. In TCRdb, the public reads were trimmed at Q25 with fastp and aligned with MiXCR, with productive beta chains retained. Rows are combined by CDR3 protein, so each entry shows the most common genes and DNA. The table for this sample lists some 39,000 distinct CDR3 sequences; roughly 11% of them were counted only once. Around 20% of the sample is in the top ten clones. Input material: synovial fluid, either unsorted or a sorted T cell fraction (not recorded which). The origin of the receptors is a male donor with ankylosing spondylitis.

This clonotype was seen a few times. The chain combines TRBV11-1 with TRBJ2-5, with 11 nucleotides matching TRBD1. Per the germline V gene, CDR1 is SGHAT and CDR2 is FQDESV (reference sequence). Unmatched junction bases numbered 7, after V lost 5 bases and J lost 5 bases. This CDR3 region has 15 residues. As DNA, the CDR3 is TGTGCCAGCAGCATCCGGACAGGGGGCGGGGAGACCCAGTACTTC. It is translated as CASSIRTGGGETQYF.

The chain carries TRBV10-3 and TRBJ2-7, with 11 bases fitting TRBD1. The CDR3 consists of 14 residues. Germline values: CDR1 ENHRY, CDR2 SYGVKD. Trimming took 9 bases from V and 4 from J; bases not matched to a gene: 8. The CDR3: CAINVGQGAYEQYF. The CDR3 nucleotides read TGTGCCATAAACGTCGGACAGGGGGCATACGAGCAGTACTTC.

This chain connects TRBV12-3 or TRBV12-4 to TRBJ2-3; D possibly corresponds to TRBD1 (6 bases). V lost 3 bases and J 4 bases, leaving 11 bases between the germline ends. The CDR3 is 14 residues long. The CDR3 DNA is TGTGCCAGCAGTTTCAGACAGGAAGCAGATACGCAGTATTTT. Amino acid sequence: CASSFRQEADTQYF.

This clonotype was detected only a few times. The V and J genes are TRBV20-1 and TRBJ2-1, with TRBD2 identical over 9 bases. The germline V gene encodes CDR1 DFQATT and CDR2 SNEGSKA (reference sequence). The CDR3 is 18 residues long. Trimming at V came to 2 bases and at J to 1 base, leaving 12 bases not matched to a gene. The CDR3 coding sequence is TGCAGTGCTAGATCCCAGGGGCCTAGCGGGGTTTCCTACAATGAGCAGTTCTTC. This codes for CSARSQGPSGVSYNEQFF.

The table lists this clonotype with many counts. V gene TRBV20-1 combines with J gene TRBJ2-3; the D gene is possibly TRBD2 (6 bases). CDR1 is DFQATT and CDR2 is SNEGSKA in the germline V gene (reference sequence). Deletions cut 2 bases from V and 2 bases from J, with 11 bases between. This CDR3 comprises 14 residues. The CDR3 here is CSARPLATTDTQYF. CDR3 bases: TGCAGTGCTAGACCCCTAGCGACCACAGATACGCAGTATTTT.

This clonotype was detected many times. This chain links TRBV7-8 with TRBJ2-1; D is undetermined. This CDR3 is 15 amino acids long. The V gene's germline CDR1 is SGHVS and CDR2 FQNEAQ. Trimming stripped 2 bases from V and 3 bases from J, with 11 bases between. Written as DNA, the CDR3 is TGTGCCAGCAGCTTAACTTGGGCGAGCTACAATGAGCAGTTCTTC. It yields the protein CASSLTWASYNEQFF. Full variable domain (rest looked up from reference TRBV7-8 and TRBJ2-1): GAGVSQSPRYKVAKRGQDVALRCDPISGHVSLFWYQQALGQGPEFLTYFQNEAQLDKSGLPSDRFFAERPEGSVSTLKIQRTQQEDSAVYLCASSLTWASYNEQFFGPGTRLTVL.

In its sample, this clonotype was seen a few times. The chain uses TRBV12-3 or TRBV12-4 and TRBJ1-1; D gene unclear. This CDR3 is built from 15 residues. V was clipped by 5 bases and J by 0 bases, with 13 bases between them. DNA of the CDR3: TGTGCCAGCAGTCCCGCAGGTGTCATGAACACTGAAGCTTTCTTT. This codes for CASSPAGVMNTEAFF.

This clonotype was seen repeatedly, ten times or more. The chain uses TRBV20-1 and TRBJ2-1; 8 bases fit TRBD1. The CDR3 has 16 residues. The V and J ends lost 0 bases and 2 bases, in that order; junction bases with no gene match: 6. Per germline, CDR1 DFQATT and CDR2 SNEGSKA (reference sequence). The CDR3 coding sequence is TGCAGTGCTAGAGATATGGCACAGGGGGCCTACAATGAGCAGTTCTTC. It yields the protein CSARDMAQGAYNEQFF.

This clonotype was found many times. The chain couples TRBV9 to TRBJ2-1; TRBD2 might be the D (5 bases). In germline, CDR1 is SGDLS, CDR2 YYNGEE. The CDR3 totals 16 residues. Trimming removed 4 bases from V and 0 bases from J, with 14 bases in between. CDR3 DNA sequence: TGTGCCAGCAGCCTAGCTTTACAGAGCTCCTACAATGAGCAGTTCTTC. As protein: CASSLALQSSYNEQFF.

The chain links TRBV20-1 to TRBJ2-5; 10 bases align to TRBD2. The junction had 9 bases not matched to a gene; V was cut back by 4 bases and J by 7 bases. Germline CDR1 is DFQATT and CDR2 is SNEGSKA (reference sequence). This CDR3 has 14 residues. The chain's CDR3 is CSANLGLAVRTQYF. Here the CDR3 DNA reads TGCAGTGCTAACCTCGGACTAGCGGTGCGGACCCAGTACTTC.

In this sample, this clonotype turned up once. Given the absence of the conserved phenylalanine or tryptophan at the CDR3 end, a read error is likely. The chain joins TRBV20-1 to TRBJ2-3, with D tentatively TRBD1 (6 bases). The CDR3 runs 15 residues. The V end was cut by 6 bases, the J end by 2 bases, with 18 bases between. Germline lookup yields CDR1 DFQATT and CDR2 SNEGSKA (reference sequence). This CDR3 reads CSAPAGTRHTDTQYS. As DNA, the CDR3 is TGCAGTGCGCCGGCCGGGACACGCCACACAGATACGCAGTATTCT.

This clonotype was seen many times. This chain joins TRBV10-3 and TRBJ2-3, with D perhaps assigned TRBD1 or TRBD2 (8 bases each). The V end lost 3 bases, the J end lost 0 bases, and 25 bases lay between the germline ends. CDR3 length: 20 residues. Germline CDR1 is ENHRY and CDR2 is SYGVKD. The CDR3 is CAISEPTGGTRSLSTDTQYF. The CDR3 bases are TGTGCCATCAGTGAACCCACAGGGGGGACTAGGAGTTTAAGCACAGATACGCAGTATTTT.

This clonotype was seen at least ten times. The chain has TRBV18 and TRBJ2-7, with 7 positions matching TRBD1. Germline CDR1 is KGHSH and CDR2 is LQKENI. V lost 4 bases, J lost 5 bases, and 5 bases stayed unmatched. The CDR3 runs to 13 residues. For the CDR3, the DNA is TGTGCCAGCTCACTCCGGACAGGTGACGAGCAGTACTTC. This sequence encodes CASSLRTGDEQYF.